This TCR beta chain comes out of a study of shared clonotypes between healthy human individuals. The CDR3 runs to 14 residues. From germline, CDR1 is SGHKS and CDR2 YYEKEE (reference sequence). V was shortened by 2 bases and J by 1 base, with 9 bases between the two germline ends. Sequenced by immunoSEQ multiplex PCR; TCRdb stores in-frame clones only, minus some. The data hold fewer than 200,000 clones, with around 93% observed a single time. The sequenced sample consisted of naive CD4+ T cells sorted from blood. The subset denotes: CD45RA+ positively selected. The origin of this receptor is a woman aged 25-40 years in good health. J is TRBJ1-1 and V is TRBV5-5; D remains ambiguous. CDR3 sequence: CASSFRQTNTEAFF. DNA for the CDR3: TGTGCCAGCAGCTTCCGACAAACGAACACTGAAGCTTTCTTT.